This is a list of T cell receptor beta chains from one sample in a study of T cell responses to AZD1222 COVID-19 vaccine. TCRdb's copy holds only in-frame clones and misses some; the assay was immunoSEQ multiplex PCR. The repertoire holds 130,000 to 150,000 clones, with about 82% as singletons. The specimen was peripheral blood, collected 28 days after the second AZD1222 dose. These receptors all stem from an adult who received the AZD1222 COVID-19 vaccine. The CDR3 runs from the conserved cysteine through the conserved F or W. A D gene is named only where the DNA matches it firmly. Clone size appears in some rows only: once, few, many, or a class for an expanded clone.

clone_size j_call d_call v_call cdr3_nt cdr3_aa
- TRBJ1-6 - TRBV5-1 TGCGCCAGCAGCCTCGACAGCCATAATTCACCCCTCCACTTT CASSLDSHNSPLHF
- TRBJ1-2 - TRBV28 TGTGCCAGCAGACTCGGGGGGGAGAACTATGGCTACACCTTC CASRLGGENYGYTF
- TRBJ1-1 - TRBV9 TGTGCCAGCAGCGTGTATGTCGTGAACACTGAAGCTTTCTTT CASSVYVVNTEAFF
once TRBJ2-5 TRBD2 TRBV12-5 TGTGCTAGTGGTTCCGGAGCGGGAGCTCCCGAAGAGACCCAGTACTTC CASGSGAGAPEETQYF
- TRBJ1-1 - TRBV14 TGTGCCAGCAGCAGGTCGGGGGAGAGCACTGAAGCTTTCTTT CASSRSGESTEAFF
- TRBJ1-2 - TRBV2 TGTGCCAGCAGTGTGGAGAATGGATCCGGCTACACCTTC CASSVENGSGYTF
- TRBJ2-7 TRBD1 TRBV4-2 TGTGCCAGCAGCCAACAGACAGGGGCCTACGAGCAGTACTTC CASSQQTGAYEQYF
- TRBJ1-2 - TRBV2 TGTGCCAGCAGTGAAGGCCAGGGGAGGACCTATGGCTACACCTTC CASSEGQGRTYGYTF
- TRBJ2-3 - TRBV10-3 TGTGCCATCAGTGAGTCAATCCAGCTAGATACGCAGTATTTT CAISESIQLDTQYF
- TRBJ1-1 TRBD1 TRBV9 TGTGCCAGCAGCGTACCCCCCGACAGGGATCCTGAAGCTTTCTTT CASSVPPDRDPEAFF
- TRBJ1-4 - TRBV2 TGTGCCAGCAGGGGATTAAATGAAAAACTGTTTTTT CASRGLNEKLFF
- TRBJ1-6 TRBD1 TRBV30 TGTGCCTGGAGTGTAAGCATGGACAGGTCTAGGTCACCCCTCCACTTT CAWSVSMDRSRSPLHF
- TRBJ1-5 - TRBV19 TGTGCCAGTAGCCTACAGGGTTTGGGCGGTCAGCCCCAGCATTTT CASSLQGLGGQPQHF
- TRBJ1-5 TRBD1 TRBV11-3 TGTGCCAGCAGCGCCGACAGGGCCCGCAATCAGCCCCAGCATTTT CASSADRARNQPQHF
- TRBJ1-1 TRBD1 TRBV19 TGTGCCAGTAGAAGACAGGGGGCTGAAGCTTTCTTT CASRRQGAEAFF
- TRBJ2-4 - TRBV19 TGTGCCAGTAGTATAGGTGGTAACAAAAACATTCAGTACTTC CASSIGGNKNIQYF
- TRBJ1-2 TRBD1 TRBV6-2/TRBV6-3 TGTGCCAGCAGCAGACCCGGGACAGATTTTTTTATCTATGGCTACACCTTC CASSRPGTDFFIYGYTF
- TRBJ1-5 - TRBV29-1 TGCAGCGTTGAGGGGCCCAATCAGCCCCAGCATTTT CSVEGPNQPQHF
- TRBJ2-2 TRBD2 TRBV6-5 TGTGCCAGCAGTCCGCTAGCGGGGAACACCGGGGAGCTGTTTTTT CASSPLAGNTGELFF
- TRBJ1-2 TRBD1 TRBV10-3 TGTGCCACTCGGGCGGACAGGGAAGGGGAGCACACCTTC CATRADREGEHTF
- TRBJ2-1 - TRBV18 TGTGCCAGCTCACCCGGGCAGTTAAACTCCTACAATGAGCAGTTCTTC CASSPGQLNSYNEQFF
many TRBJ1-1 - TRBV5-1 TGCGCCAGCAGCTTGGAGATAGCCACTGAAGCTTTCTTT CASSLEIATEAFF
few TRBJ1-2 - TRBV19 TGTGCCAGCCATCGGAACTATGGCTACACCTTC CASHRNYGYTF
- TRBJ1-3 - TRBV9 TGTGCCAGCAGCCCTTCAAATATTCCAAGGTCCGACGGGGGAAACACCATATATTTT CASSPSNIPRSDGGNTIYF
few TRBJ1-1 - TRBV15 TGTGCCACCAGCAGAGACGAAAACATGAACACTGAAGCTTTCTTT CATSRDENMNTEAFF
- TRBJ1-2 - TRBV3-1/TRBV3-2 TGTGCCAGCAGCCAAGACCGGGGTAGGGACTATGGCTACACCTTC CASSQDRGRDYGYTF
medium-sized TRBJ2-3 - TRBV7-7 TGTGCTAGCAGCCACACTAGTCTAAGCACAGATACGCAGTATTTT CASSHTSLSTDTQYF
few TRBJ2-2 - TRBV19 TGTGCCAGTAGTATCTCAGGGGGGGACACCGGGGAGCTGTTTTTT CASSISGGDTGELFF
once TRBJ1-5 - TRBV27 TGTGCCAGCAGTCTAAAACTCAGGGTAGGGCCCCAGCATTTT CASSLKLRVGPQHF
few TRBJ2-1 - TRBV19 TGTGCCAGTAGTATAGGGGTTGGGGATGAGCAGTTCTTC CASSIGVGDEQFF
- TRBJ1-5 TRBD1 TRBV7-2 TGTGCCAGCAGCTCCCAGGGGGCGGGTATGCCCCAGCATTTT CASSSQGAGMPQHF
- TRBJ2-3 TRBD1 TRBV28 TGTGCCAGCAGTCTGACAGGGATAACGCAGTATTTT CASSLTGITQYF